This TCR beta chain is drawn from a study of T cells in Graves' hyperthyroidism and ophthalmopathy. Whole-study context: Prior to any treatment, at the point of initial diagnosis, peripheral blood was collected.

There were TCR beta CDR3 regions amplified from RNA transcripts. The HTBI set primed first-round TCR CDR3 RT-PCR. TCRdb re-derived calls from the multiplex PCR reads in MiXCR, one entry per CDR3 protein. This table holds approximately 610,000 distinct CDR3 sequences, about 15% found once. Disease duration was under 3 months in the ophthalmopathy patients, who also had a Clinical Activity Score of at least 3 and a NOSPECS grade of at least 4. The sample holds many counts of this clonotype. The antigen remains unidentified. Regarding the study as a whole: Blood also carried most thyroid clonotypes expanded above 0.001.

The CDR3 runs 14 residues. Trimming removed 11 bases from V and 6 bases from J, with 19 bases in between. CDR1 and CDR2 from the germline V gene are MDHEN and SYDVKM. This chain connects TRBV28 to TRBJ2-2; D is possibly TRBD1 (5 bases). This receptor was identified in a woman aged 35 to 49 with Graves' ophthalmopathy. The sequenced sample was blood. CDR3 sequence: CAVQEKGTAGELFF. The CDR3 DNA reads as TGTGCCGTACAGGAAAAAGGTACCGCCGGGGAGCTGTTTTTT.